The T cell receptor (beta chain) under discussion was sequenced for a study of blood T cell repertoires in COVID-19. Study in general: Specimens from acute and convalescent COVID-19 originated in the United States, Italy and Spain. T cells, B-cell-depleted T cells, or PBMCs supplied cDNA or gDNA.

The V end was cut by 2 bases, the J end by 8 bases, with 8 bases between. Looked up from germline, CDR1 is SGHRS and CDR2 is YFSETQ. The CDR3 contains 12 residues. Authors' analysis steps: Counts of nucleated cells, estimated from reference gene primer amplification, were obtained. Only in-frame clones appear in the TCRdb table, and some are missing; sequencing was by immunoSEQ multiplex PCR. For V, J and clone size, that table is used; D and trimming come from the DNA. The data contain about 240,000 clones, over 80% of them singletons. Sequencing was carried out using peripheral blood. This sequence originates from a man aged 30-40 years who had recovered from COVID-19. The gene calls are TRBV5-1 and TRBJ2-1; TRBD1 is a possible D gene (5 bases). The CDR3 sequence is CASSLQADEQFF. The CDR3 coding sequence is TGCGCCAGCAGCTTACAGGCGGATGAGCAGTTCTTC.